The rows below give T cell receptor beta chains drawn from one sample of a study of T cells in Graves' hyperthyroidism and ophthalmopathy. TCRdb used MiXCR to reprocess the multiplex PCR reads, holding one entry per CDR3 protein. The profile shows 650,000 to 750,000 distinct CDR3 sequences, 14% of them singletons. Sequencing input: blood. These TCRs come from a woman aged 18-30 years with Graves' hyperthyroidism. Each CDR3 is given with its conserved first and last residue. D genes are given only for firm matches. Some rows mark clone size as missing; the rest say once, few, many or name a class of expanded clone.

-	TRBD1	TRBV9	TRBJ1-6	CASSAQGARNSPLHF	TGTGCCAGCAGCGCCCAGGGGGCGCGGAATTCACCCCTCCACTTT
few	TRBD2	TRBV27	TRBJ2-7	CASSFGGRVNEQYF	TGTGCCAGCAGTTTCGGCGGGAGGGTCAACGAGCAGTACTTC
many	TRBD1	TRBV3-1	TRBJ1-1	CASSPRQGAEAFF	TGTGCCAGCAGCCCCCGCCAGGGGGCTGAAGCTTTCTTT
many	-	TRBV5-1	TRBJ2-3	CASSFNQGPQYF	TGCGCCAGCAGCTTCAATCAGGGTCCGCAGTATTTT
many	TRBD1	TRBV6-1	TRBJ2-1	CASSAPGQRYNEQFF	TGTGCCAGCAGCGCCCCGGGACAGAGATACAATGAGCAGTTCTTC
many	-	TRBV3-1	TRBJ2-3	CASSQDWSDTQYF	TGTGCCAGCAGCCAAGATTGGTCAGATACGCAGTATTTT
few	-	TRBV6-2/TRBV6-3	TRBJ2-3	CTSSYTRQGTDTQYF	TGTACCAGCAGTTACACGAGACAGGGCACAGATACGCAGTATTTT
many	-	TRBV6-1	TRBJ2-7	CASSRGGRTGPPYEQYF	TGTGCCAGCAGTCGGGGGGGAAGGACAGGACCGCCCTACGAGCAGTACTTC
-	TRBD2	TRBV20-1	TRBJ2-1	CSAPPGRLADNEQFF	TGCAGTGCTCCCCCGGGGCGGCTAGCGGACAATGAGCAGTTCTTC
few	-	TRBV5-1	TRBJ2-3	CASSSRGARTDTQYF	TGCGCCAGCAGCTCCCGGGGGGCGCGTACAGATACGCAGTATTTT
-	TRBD1	TRBV6-5	TRBJ2-7	CASSYARTGTGYEQYF	TGTGCCAGCAGTTACGCAAGAACCGGGACAGGCTACGAGCAGTACTTC
many	TRBD2	TRBV5-1	TRBJ2-7	CASSRGDYRISYEQYF	TGCGCCAGCAGCAGAGGGGACTATCGAATATCCTACGAGCAGTACTTC
many	TRBD2	TRBV2	TRBJ2-1	CASTSPSGNEQFF	TGTGCCAGCACTAGCCCTAGCGGAAATGAGCAGTTCTTC
many	-	TRBV18	TRBJ2-5	CASSPGRQETQYF	TGTGCCAGCTCACCTGGACGCCAAGAGACCCAGTACTTC
few	-	TRBV12-3/TRBV12-4	TRBJ2-1	CASSLRQRRHEQFF	TGTGCCAGCAGTTTACGGCAAAGAAGACATGAGCAGTTCTTC
few	-	TRBV27	TRBJ2-3	CASHRGRDRTDTQYF	TGTGCCAGCCACCGAGGGCGGGACCGCACAGATACGCAGTATTTT
many	TRBD1	TRBV12-3/TRBV12-4	TRBJ2-4	CASSSGTAIAKNIQYF	TGTGCCAGCAGTTCCGGGACAGCCATAGCCAAAAACATTCAGTACTTC
few	-	TRBV7-9	TRBJ1-4	CASRAGRQYLEKLFF	TGTGCCAGCAGAGCAGGACGACAGTACCTTGAAAAACTGTTTTTT
few	-	TRBV27	TRBJ2-2	CASSLGGVNTGELFF	TGTGCCAGCAGTTTGGGGGGCGTGAACACCGGGGAGCTGTTTTTT
-	TRBD2	TRBV6-1	TRBJ2-3	CASSEGSGRADTQYF	TGTGCCAGCAGTGAGGGGAGCGGGAGGGCGGATACGCAGTATTTT
many	-	TRBV2	TRBJ1-1	CASSEWQIETEAFF	TGTGCCAGCAGTGAATGGCAGATCGAGACTGAAGCTTTCTTT
few	TRBD1	TRBV7-9	TRBJ2-1	CASSWTGSHNEQFF	TGTGCCAGCAGCTGGACAGGGTCCCACAATGAGCAGTTCTTC
-	-	TRBV19	TRBJ1-2	CASSKLTANYGYTF	TGTGCCAGTAGTAAACTGACAGCGAACTATGGCTACACCTTC
few	-	TRBV4-3	TRBJ1-1	CASSQGISGTEAFF	TGCGCCAGCAGCCAAGGAATCTCTGGAACTGAAGCTTTCTTT
many	TRBD2	TRBV19	TRBJ2-7	CASRDSGSSSYEQYF	TGTGCCAGTAGAGATAGCGGGAGTAGCTCCTACGAGCAGTACTTC
-	-	TRBV19	TRBJ2-7	CASSIDTMYEQYF	TGTGCCAGTAGTATAGACACGATGTACGAGCAGTACTTC
once	TRBD2	TRBV7-9	TRBJ2-1	CASSRGDSGSKNEQFF	TGTGCCAGCAGCAGGGGGGATAGCGGGAGCAAGAATGAGCAGTTCTTC
many	TRBD2	TRBV28	TRBJ2-5	CASSLLAETTETQYF	TGTGCCAGCAGTCTCCTAGCGGAGACCACGGAGACCCAGTACTTC
-	TRBD1	TRBV4-3	TRBJ1-1	CASSQEQGAFSKAFF	TGCGCCAGCAGCCAAGAACAGGGGGCGTTTTCGAAAGCTTTCTTT
-	TRBD2	TRBV28	TRBJ2-6	CASSRAGTGANVLTF	TGTGCCAGCAGTAGAGCGGGAACTGGGGCCAACGTCCTGACTTTC
many	TRBD2	TRBV20-1	TRBJ2-1	CSARDRLAGGAGNEQFF	TGCAGTGCTAGAGATCGGCTAGCGGGAGGAGCGGGGAATGAGCAGTTCTTC